One sample yielded the 30 T cell receptor beta chains listed below, sequenced in a study of OX40 agonist ivuxolimab in advanced cancers. The protocol was immunoSEQ multiplex PCR, while the TCRdb copy is restricted to in-frame clones and leaves out a portion. The sample consists of thousands of clones, 70% to 85% of them appearing once. Sequenced material: CD4+ or CD8+ T cells sorted from blood, taken in a trial of the OX40 agonist ivuxolimab. These receptors were taken from an adult with an advanced solid tumor such as melanoma, head and neck, liver or kidney cancer.

The rearrangement joins TRBV19 to TRBJ2-3; D is possibly TRBD1 (6 bases). V lost 5 bases and J lost 5, with 23 bases in between. The CDR3 sequence is 17 residues long. The germline V gene encodes CDR1 LNHDA and CDR2 SQIVND (reference sequence). CDR3 sequence: CASSPTSGTPRKDTQYF. The CDR3 DNA reads TGTGCCAGTAGTCCGACGTCCGGGACACCAAGGAAAGATACGCAGTATTTT.

The V call is TRBV11-3, the J call TRBJ2-3, with D possibly being TRBD1 (5 bases). The germline V and J ends were trimmed by 5 bases and 2 bases, with 14 bases remaining between them. There are 15 residues in the CDR3. Germline V gives CDR1 SGHNT, CDR2 YENEEA. Here the CDR3 reads CASSRDSLDTDTQYF. The CDR3 nucleotides are TGTGCCAGCAGCCGAGACAGTTTGGACACAGATACGCAGTATTTT. Full variable domain (rest looked up from reference TRBV11-3 and TRBJ2-3): EAGVVQSPRYKIIEKKQPVAFWCNPISGHNTLYWYLQNLGQGPELLIRYENEEAVDDSQLPKDRFSAERLKGVDSTLKIQPAELGDSAVYLCASSRDSLDTDTQYFGPGTRLTVL.

In this sample, this clone turned up a few times. The chain recombines TRBV18 with TRBJ2-1, with TRBD2 matching 8 bases. Unmatched junction bases numbered 8, after V lost 2 bases and J lost 8 bases. Germline V lookup: CDR1 KGHSH, CDR2 LQKENI. The CDR3 contains 15 residues. As DNA, the CDR3 is TGTGCCAGCTCACCAGCTTCGGGACTAGTGGATGAGCAGTTCTTC. Translating it yields CASSPASGLVDEQFF.

This clone was picked up one time. This chain uses TRBV6-1 with TRBJ2-3; TRBD2 aligns across 11 bases. This CDR3 is 17 amino acids long. Unmatched junction bases numbered 8, after V lost 4 bases and J lost 2 bases. From germline, CDR1 is MNHNS and CDR2 SASEGT. CDR3 nucleotides: TGTGCCAGCAGTGGGGTAGCGGGAGGGGATAACACAGATACGCAGTATTTT. It codes for CASSGVAGGDNTDTQYF.

The rearrangement joins TRBV30 to TRBJ2-3; D perhaps matches TRBD1 (5 bases). Germline values: CDR1 GTSNPN, CDR2 SVGIG (reference sequence). CDR3 length: 15 residues. The ends were cut back, 0 bases at V and 7 bases at J, with 17 bases in the middle. This chain's CDR3 is CAWSVHGGAAYTQYF. The DNA for the CDR3 is TGTGCCTGGAGTGTACATGGTGGGGCCGCATATACGCAGTATTTT.

This clone has more than one count but fewer than ten. V usage is TRBV11-2 and J usage is TRBJ2-6; TRBD1 matches at 8 bases. The germline V gene has CDR1 SGHAT and CDR2 FQNNGV. This CDR3 is built from 18 residues. Germline trimming cut 1 base from V and 0 bases from J; bases unmatched to any gene: 5. The DNA of the CDR3 is TGTGCCAGCAGCTTAGGACAGGGGTACCTCTCTGGGGCCAACGTCCTGACTTTC. This gives the protein CASSLGQGYLSGANVLTF.

The chain recombines TRBV28 with TRBJ2-5, with TRBD1 identical over 12 bases. This CDR3 region has 14 residues. Germline trimming cut 5 bases from V and 4 bases from J; bases unmatched to any gene: 2. Germline V gene lookup returns CDR1 MDHEN and CDR2 SYDVKM. The CDR3 sequence is CASSRGQGAETQYF. The CDR3 nucleotides read TGTGCCAGCAGTAGGGGACAGGGGGCAGAGACCCAGTACTTC.

As regards this clone: At one end, the junction sequence differs from germline, possibly due to a read error. V and J are TRBV7-7 and TRBJ1-4; no reliable D call. CDR1 is SSHAT, CDR2 FNYEAQ, per germline (reference sequence). CDR3 size: 15 residues. DNA of the CDR3: TGTGCTAGCAGCCAAAGTGACTCGTATAATGAAAAACTGTTTTTT. This encodes CASSQSDSYNEKLFF.

The chain links TRBV4-1 to TRBJ1-1, with unresolved D. The CDR3 spans 15 residues. CDR1 MGHRA and CDR2 YSYEKL come from the germline V gene. V shed 0 bases and J shed 0 bases, with 8 bases lying between them. CDR3 in amino acids: CASSQDWGMNTEAFF. The DNA of the CDR3 is TGCGCCAGCAGCCAAGATTGGGGAATGAACACTGAAGCTTTCTTT.

Here the CDR3 reads CASSPADRGFHEQYF. The CDR3 DNA reads as TGTGCCAGCAGCCCTGCGGACAGGGGGTTCCACGAGCAGTACTTC. The chain has TRBV5-6 and TRBJ2-7; 10 nucleotides match TRBD1. The CDR3 extends over 15 amino acids. In germline, CDR1 is SGHDT, CDR2 YYEEEE. V gave up 4 bases and J gave up 5 bases; unmatched junction bases: 9.

The CDR3 DNA reads TGCGCCAGCAGCCAAGAAACCCCGGACAGCGGATACAATGAGCAGTTCTTC. This sequence encodes CASSQETPDSGYNEQFF. The chain couples TRBV4-1 to TRBJ2-1; maybe TRBD1 (6 bases). V gave up 0 bases and J gave up 4 bases, with 16 bases separating them. Germline V lookup: CDR1 MGHRA, CDR2 YSYEKL. The CDR3 length is 17 residues.

The V gene is TRBV6-6, the J gene TRBJ2-2, with 7 nucleotides matching TRBD1. Germline V CDR1 and CDR2: MNHNY, SVGAGI (reference sequence). V lost 7 bases to trimming and J lost 4 bases; unmatched junction nucleotides: 12. The CDR3 consists of 16 residues. CDR3 sequence (DNA): TGTGCCAGCACTCAAGGGCGACAGGGTCGCACCGGGGAGCTGTTTTTT. This sequence encodes CASTQGRQGRTGELFF.

The J gene is TRBJ2-6, the V gene TRBV5-4; D remains unclear. Germline V CDR1 and CDR2: SGHNT, YYREEE (reference sequence). Trimming pared 6 bases from V and 0 bases from J, leaving 10 bases between. This CDR3 is built from 15 residues. In DNA, the CDR3 is TGTGCCAGCACCGACCGGTTCTCTGGGGCCAACGTCCTGACTTTC. As protein: CASTDRFSGANVLTF.

The table lists this clone with a few counts. V and J are TRBV4-1 and TRBJ2-7; D remains ambiguous. Trimming removed 3 bases at V and 1 base at J, with 10 bases between. Germline values: CDR1 MGHRA, CDR2 YSYEKL. CDR3 length: 14 amino acids. CDR3: CASSQTSLSYEQYF. CDR3 in DNA: TGCGCCAGCAGCCAGACATCGTTATCCTACGAGCAGTACTTC.

V usage is TRBV27 and J usage is TRBJ2-7; D remains ambiguous. Germline assignment: CDR1 MNHEY and CDR2 SMNVEV (reference sequence). The CDR3 has 13 amino acids. V was trimmed by 4 bases and J by 0 bases, leaving 7 bases between them. The CDR3 region has the DNA TGTGCCAGCAGTTATTCGGGCTCCTACGAGCAGTACTTC. Translating it yields CASSYSGSYEQYF.

This clone has just a few counts. Written as DNA, the CDR3 is TGTGCCAGCAGTACCTTCCCCGGGACAGGCGACACCGGGGAGCTGTTTTTT. Its translation: CASSTFPGTGDTGELFF. V usage is TRBV28 and J usage is TRBJ2-2; 8 positions agree with TRBD1. This CDR3 is 17 amino acids long. V was pared by 5 bases and J by 3 bases, with 11 bases of the junction left unmatched. Per germline, CDR1 MDHEN and CDR2 SYDVKM.

The chain employs TRBV6-5 and TRBJ2-7; 11 nucleotides align to TRBD2. Germline V CDR1 and CDR2: MNHEY, SVGAGI. The CDR3 length is 15 residues. V gave up 4 bases and J gave up 2 bases; unmatched junction bases: 4. CDR3 protein: CASSSGLAGPYEQYF. Written as DNA, the CDR3 is TGTGCCAGCAGTTCAGGACTAGCGGGCCCCTACGAGCAGTACTTC.

This chain uses TRBV30 with TRBJ1-1, with 7 bases fitting TRBD1. The CDR3 is 14 residues long. Germline assignment: CDR1 GTSNPN and CDR2 SVGIG (reference sequence). V dropped 1 base and J dropped 6; count of bases not matched to a gene: 8. The CDR3 DNA sequence: TGTGCCTGGAGTGGCGACAGGGTGCAAGCTGAAGCTTTCTTT. It yields the protein CAWSGDRVQAEAFF.

The chain uses TRBV7-3 and TRBJ2-5, with 8 bases aligning to TRBD2. Unmatched junction bases numbered 10, after V lost 11 bases and J lost 5 bases. The CDR3 is 13 residues long. The germline V gene has CDR1 SGHTA and CDR2 FQGTGA. The CDR3 bases are TGTGCCCGCTCGCGGGGGGAGTGGGAGACCCAGTACTTC. Translating it yields CARSRGEWETQYF.

The chain joins TRBV21-1 to TRBJ2-1; the table's TRBD2 call for D was not verified on the DNA. TRBV21-1 is a pseudogene segment. CDR3 length equals 16 residues. CDR3 DNA: TGTGCCAGCAGCACCGGGACTAGCGGGGGTTACAATGAGCAGTTCTTC. Translating gives CASSTGTSGGYNEQFF.

The chain has TRBV7-9 and TRBJ2-3; 13 bases fit TRBD2. The V segment lost 5 bases and the J segment 0 bases; nucleotides outside the gene matches: 11. Germline-derived CDR1 and CDR2 are SEHNR and FQNEAQ (reference sequence). The CDR3 has 19 residues. The CDR3 is CASSVPPTSGRPSTDTQYF. The CDR3 coding sequence is TGTGCCAGCAGCGTCCCACCGACTAGCGGGAGGCCTAGCACAGATACGCAGTATTTT.

In DNA form, the CDR3 reads TGTGCCAGCAGTATGTACAATCAGCCCCAGCATTTT. Its translation is CASSMYNQPQHF. The chain carries TRBV6-5 and TRBJ1-5; D ambiguous. Between the trimmed V and J ends, which lost 5 bases and 3 bases, there was a span of 5 bases. This CDR3 comprises 12 residues. Germline loops: CDR1 MNHEY, CDR2 SVGAGI.

Within the sample, this clone is large. The V call is TRBV29-1, the J call TRBJ2-1; 15 bases match TRBD2. J was trimmed by 2 bases and V by 3 bases; bases with no gene match: 8. Germline CDR1 reads SQVTM; CDR2 reads ANQGSEA. CDR3 length equals 18 residues. The CDR3 DNA reads TGCAGCGTTGATGGGAGGACTAGCGGGAGGGCGACCTACAATGAGCAGTTCTTC. Translation gives CSVDGRTSGRATYNEQFF.

The rearrangement uses TRBV27 and TRBJ2-5, with D perhaps matching TRBD1 (5 bases). Germline CDR1 reads MNHEY; CDR2 reads SMNVEV (reference sequence). V was cut by 9 bases and J by 5 bases, with 13 bases left in between. The length of the CDR3 is 12 residues. CDR3 bases: TGTGCCAGTAAAGGGGTGCTGGAGACCCAGTACTTC. It specifies CASKGVLETQYF.

V and J are TRBV7-3 and TRBJ1-4; D is perhaps TRBD1 (5 bases). In germline, CDR1 is SGHTA, CDR2 FQGTGA. This CDR3 has 13 residues. The ends were cut back, 8 bases at V and 7 bases at J, with 14 bases in the middle. The CDR3 here is CASERPQGEKLFF. In DNA, the CDR3 is TGTGCCAGCGAGCGGCCGCAGGGTGAAAAACTGTTTTTT.

This clone was observed a single time. The chain uses TRBV2 and TRBJ2-7; TRBD1 aligns across 7 bases. CDR3 length: 14 residues. The germline V gene has CDR1 SNHLY and CDR2 FYNNEI. The J segment lost 3 bases and the V segment lost 5 bases, leaving 7 bases of the junction unmatched. CDR3 coding DNA: TGTGCCAGCAGTCCAGGGGGTTCGGGCTACGAGCAGTACTTC. It translates to CASSPGGSGYEQYF.

The rearrangement uses TRBV9 and TRBJ2-1; possible D gene TRBD1, 6 bases. The CDR3 runs 15 residues. CDR1 and CDR2 from the germline V gene are SGDLS and YYNGEE. Trimming stripped 3 bases from V and 0 bases from J, with 10 bases between. Here the CDR3 reads CASSEQGNSYNEQFF. The CDR3 DNA is TGTGCCAGCAGCGAACAGGGAAACTCCTACAATGAGCAGTTCTTC.

J is TRBJ2-1 and V is TRBV4-2, with 8 bases aligning to TRBD2. The germline V gene has CDR1 LGHNA and CDR2 YNFKEQ. This CDR3 has 15 amino acids. After removal of 3 bases from V and 6 bases from J, the junction contained 7 bases not matched to a gene. The CDR3 DNA reads as TGTGCCAGCAGCCATCAACGGGAGGGATCCAATGAGCAGTTCTTC. Residues: CASSHQREGSNEQFF.

The chain joins TRBV7-6 to TRBJ2-7, with TRBD2 matching 14 bases. Per germline, CDR1 SGHVS and CDR2 FNYEAQ. The CDR3 spans 15 residues. V lost 5 bases and J lost 6; bases outside the gene matches: 6. The CDR3 sequence is CASSAGLAGGGEQYF. DNA of the CDR3: TGTGCCAGCAGCGCCGGACTAGCGGGAGGCGGCGAGCAGTACTTC.

The chain joins TRBV5-6 to TRBJ2-4; perhaps TRBD2 as D (6 bases). This CDR3 region has 16 residues. Germline values: CDR1 SGHDT, CDR2 YYEEEE. Trimming removed 0 bases from V and 4 bases from J, with 14 bases in between. The CDR3 DNA sequence: TGTGCCAGCAGCTTGGGCGGGATCGGAGCAAAAAACATTCAGTACTTC. It yields the protein CASSLGGIGAKNIQYF.